This entry features one T cell receptor beta chain sequence. This sample is part of a study of blood T cell repertoires in COVID-19. Turning to the study itself: The study drew acute and convalescent COVID-19 samples from the United States, Italy and Spain. Sources were T cells, B-cell-depleted T cells, or PBMCs; the material itself was cDNA or gDNA.

Original analysis: Reference gene primer amplification in the assay estimated nucleated cell counts. Measured with immunoSEQ multiplex PCR; TCRdb has only the in-frame clones, and not every one. V and J calls and clone size are given by that table; D and trimming were obtained from the DNA. The sample has under 95,000 clones, about nine tenths seen once. The TCR sequence derives from a woman of 80 years or more with acute or convalescent COVID-19. The sample was peripheral blood.

In DNA, the CDR3 is TGTGCCAGCAGCTTAGGGGTTAGCACAGATACGCAGTATTTT. Its translation is CASSLGVSTDTQYF. V is TRBV5-6 and J is TRBJ2-3, with D possibly matching TRBD1 (5 bases). With 2 bases removed from V and 0 bases from J, the gap between germline ends came to 7 bases. This CDR3 is 14 amino acids long. Germline CDR1 and CDR2: SGHDT and YYEEEE. Full variable domain (missing parts from reference TRBV5-6 and TRBJ2-3): DAGVTQSPTHLIKTRGQQVTLRCSPKSGHDTVSWYQQALGQGPQFIFQYYEEEERQRGNFPDRFSGHQFPNYSSELNVNALLLGDSALYLCASSLGVSTDTQYFGPGTRLTVL.